This T cell receptor beta chain was recorded in a study of T cells in Graves' hyperthyroidism and ophthalmopathy. Disease duration was under 3 months in the ophthalmopathy patients, who also had a Clinical Activity Score of at least 3 and a NOSPECS grade of at least 4. The investigators amplified TCR beta CDR3 regions from RNA transcripts. TCR CDR3 underwent first-round RT-PCR with the HTBI primer set. Each CDR3 protein is one row after TCRdb ran MiXCR on the multiplex PCR reads. The repertoire holds about 600,000 distinct CDR3 sequences, with 16% as singletons. V trimming: 4 bases; J trimming: 2 bases; junction bases outside the gene matches: 7. The germline V gene has CDR1 LGHDT and CDR2 YNNKEL (reference sequence). This CDR3 is built from 15 residues. Only a few counts were recorded for this clonotype.

The sequencing input was blood. The clonotype originates from a woman aged 40 to 49 with Graves' ophthalmopathy. This chain connects TRBV3-1 to TRBJ2-7, with 8 nucleotides matching TRBD2. CDR3: CASSRGSGTAYEQYF. The CDR3 DNA is TGTGCCAGCAGCCGAGGTAGCGGGACGGCCTACGAGCAGTACTTC.